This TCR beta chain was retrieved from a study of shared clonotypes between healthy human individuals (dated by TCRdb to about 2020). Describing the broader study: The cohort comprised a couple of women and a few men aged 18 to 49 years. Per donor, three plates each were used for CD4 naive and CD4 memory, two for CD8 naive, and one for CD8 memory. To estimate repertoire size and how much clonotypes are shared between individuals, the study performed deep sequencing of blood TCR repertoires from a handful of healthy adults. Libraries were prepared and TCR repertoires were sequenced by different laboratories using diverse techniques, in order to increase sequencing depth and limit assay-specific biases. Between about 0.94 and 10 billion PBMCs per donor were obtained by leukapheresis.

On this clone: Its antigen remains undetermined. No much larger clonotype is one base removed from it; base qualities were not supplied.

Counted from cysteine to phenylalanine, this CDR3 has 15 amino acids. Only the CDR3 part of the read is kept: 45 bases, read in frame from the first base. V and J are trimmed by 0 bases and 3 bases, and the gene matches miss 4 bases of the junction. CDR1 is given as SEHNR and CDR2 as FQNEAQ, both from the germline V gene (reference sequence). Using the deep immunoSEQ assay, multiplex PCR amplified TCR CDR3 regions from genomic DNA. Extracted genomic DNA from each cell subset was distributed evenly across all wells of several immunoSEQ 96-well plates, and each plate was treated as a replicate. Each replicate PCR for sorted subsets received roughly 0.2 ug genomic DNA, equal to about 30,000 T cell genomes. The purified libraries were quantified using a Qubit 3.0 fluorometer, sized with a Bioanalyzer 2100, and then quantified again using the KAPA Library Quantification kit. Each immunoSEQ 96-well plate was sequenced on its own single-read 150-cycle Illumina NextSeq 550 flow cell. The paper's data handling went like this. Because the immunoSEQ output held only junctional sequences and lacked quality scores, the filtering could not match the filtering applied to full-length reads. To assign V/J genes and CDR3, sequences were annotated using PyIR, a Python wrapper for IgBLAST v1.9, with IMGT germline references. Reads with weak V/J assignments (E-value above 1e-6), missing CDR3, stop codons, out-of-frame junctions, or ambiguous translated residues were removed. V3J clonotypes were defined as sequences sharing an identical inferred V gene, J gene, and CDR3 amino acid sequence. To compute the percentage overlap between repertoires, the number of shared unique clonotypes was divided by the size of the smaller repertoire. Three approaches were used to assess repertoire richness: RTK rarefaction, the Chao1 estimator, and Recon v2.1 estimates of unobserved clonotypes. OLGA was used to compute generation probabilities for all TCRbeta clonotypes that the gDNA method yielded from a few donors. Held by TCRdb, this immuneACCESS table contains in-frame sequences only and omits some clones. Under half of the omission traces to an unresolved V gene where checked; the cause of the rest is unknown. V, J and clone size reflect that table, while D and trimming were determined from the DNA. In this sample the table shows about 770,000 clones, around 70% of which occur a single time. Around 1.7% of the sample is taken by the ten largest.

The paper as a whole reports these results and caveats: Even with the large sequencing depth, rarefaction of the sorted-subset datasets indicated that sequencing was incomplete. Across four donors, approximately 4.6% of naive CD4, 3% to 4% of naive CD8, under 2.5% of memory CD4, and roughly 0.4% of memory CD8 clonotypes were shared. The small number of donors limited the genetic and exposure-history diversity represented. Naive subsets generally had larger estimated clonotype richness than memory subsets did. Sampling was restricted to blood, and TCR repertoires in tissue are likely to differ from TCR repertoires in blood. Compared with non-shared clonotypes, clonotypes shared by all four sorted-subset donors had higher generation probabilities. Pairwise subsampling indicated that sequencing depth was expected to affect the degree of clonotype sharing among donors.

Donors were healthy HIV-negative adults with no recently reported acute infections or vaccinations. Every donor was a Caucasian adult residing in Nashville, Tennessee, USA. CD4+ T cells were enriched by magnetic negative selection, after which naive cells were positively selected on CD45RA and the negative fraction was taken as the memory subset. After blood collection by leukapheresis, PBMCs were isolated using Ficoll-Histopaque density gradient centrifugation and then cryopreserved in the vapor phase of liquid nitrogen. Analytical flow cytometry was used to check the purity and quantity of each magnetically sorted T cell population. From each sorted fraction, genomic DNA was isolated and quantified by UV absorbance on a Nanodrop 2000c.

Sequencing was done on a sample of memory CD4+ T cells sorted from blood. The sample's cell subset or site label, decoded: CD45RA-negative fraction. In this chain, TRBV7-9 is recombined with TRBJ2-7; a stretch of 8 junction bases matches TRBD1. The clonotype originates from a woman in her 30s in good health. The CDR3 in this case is CASSLADDRGYEQYF. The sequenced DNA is TGTGCCAGCAGCTTAGCCGATGACAGGGGCTACGAGCAGTACTTC.